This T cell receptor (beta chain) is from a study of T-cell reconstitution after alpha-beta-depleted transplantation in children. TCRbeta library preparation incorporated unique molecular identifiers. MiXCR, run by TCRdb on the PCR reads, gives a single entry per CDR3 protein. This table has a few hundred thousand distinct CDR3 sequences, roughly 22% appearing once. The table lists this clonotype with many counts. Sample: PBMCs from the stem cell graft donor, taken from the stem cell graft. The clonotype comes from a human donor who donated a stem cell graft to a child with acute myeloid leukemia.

In DNA form, the CDR3 reads TGCAGCGTTGAGAGTCCCACGCTTGGAAACACCATATATTTT. Its translation is CSVESPTLGNTIYF. The rearrangement joins TRBV29-1 to TRBJ1-3; no clear D gene. The CDR3 sequence is 14 residues long. Trimming left V 3 bases short and J 3 bases short, with 12 bases between. Germline V gene lookup returns CDR1 SQVTM and CDR2 ANQGSEA.